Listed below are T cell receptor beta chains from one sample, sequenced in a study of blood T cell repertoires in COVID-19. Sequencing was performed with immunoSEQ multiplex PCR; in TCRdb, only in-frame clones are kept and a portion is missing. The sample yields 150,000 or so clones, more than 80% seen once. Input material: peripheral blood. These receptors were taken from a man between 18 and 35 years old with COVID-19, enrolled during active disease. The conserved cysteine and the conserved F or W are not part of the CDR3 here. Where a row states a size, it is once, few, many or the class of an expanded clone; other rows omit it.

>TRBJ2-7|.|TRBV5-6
ASSLALAEQY
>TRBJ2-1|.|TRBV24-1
ATSDRGLASYNEQF
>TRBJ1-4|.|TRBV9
ASSPGTTNEKLL
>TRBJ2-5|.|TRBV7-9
ASSLGGIQETQY
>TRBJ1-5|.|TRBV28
ASRPDRARGNQPQH
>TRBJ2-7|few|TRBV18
ASSPFTTPGIGEQY
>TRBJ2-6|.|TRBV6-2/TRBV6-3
ASTYNSGANVLT
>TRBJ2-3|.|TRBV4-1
ASSQRLAGPSTDTQY
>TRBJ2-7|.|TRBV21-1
ASSPCPTSETYEQY
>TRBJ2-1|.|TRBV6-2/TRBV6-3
ASTPGQGDYNEQF
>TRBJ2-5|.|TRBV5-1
ASSLGLVYETQY
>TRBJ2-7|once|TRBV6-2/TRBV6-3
ASSRGRDLISSYEQY
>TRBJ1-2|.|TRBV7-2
ASSTLFPYRGGNYGYT
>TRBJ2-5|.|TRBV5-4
ASTTRRAGETQY
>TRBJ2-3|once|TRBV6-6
ASSPPPSGDTQY
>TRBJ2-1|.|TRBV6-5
ASRARRTNEQF
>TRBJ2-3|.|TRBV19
ASSIGQGADTQY
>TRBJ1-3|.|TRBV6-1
ASSEGRVDSGNTIY
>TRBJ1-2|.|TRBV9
ASSGHRDYGYT
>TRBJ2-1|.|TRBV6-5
ASSQGDSSYNEQF
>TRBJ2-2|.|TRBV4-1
ASSPPGALTNTGELF
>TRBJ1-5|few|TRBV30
ASEDKAKGGNQPQH
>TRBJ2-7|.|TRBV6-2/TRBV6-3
ASSSPRQGGTYEQY
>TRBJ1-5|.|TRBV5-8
ASSQGDQPQH
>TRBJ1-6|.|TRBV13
ASSIDRDNSPLH
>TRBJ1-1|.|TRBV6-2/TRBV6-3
ASSYFRGVEAF
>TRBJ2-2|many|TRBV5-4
ASSSRDRVNTGELF
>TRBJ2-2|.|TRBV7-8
ALEGLRDTGELF
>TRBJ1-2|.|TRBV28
ASSFTGQITNYGYT
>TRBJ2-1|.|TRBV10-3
AISEPLAGVGNEQF
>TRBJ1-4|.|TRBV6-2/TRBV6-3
ASSSWDKEEKLL
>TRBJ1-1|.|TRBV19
ASRTGGTEAF
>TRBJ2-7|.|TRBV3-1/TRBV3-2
ASSQEGLAGVYEQY
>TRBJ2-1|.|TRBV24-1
ATSDPASGSYNEQF
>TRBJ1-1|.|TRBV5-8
ASSLSWGRNTEAF
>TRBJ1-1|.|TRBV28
ASSNLDIMNTEAF
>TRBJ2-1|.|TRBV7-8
ASSFALAAYNEQF
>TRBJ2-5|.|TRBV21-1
ASSSFQGQGAGETQY
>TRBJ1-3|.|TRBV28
AGVSAGPSGNTIY
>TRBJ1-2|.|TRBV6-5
ASRLTANYGYT
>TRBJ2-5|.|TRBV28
ASSAVAGDQETQY